The 19 T cell receptor beta chains in this list originate from one sample, sequenced in a study of cytomegalovirus exposure and HLA in healthy donors. Sequencing used immunoSEQ multiplex PCR; TCRdb keeps in-frame clones, though not all of them. The table includes 260,000 or so clones, around 89% detected once. Sequencing input: PBMCs. Every receptor here comes from a woman between 18 and 29 years old in good health and CMV-seronegative.

The chain uses TRBV10-1 and TRBJ2-1; 8 bases match TRBD2. Germline V gene lookup returns CDR1 WNHNN and CDR2 SYGVQD (reference sequence). With V trimmed by 5 bases and J by 0 bases, 12 bases remained unmatched. This CDR3 is built from 18 residues. CDR3 sequence (DNA): TGCGCCAGCAGTAGTGGCCCTGGGCTAGCGGGCTCCTACAATGAGCAGTTCTTC. Its protein product is CASSSGPGLAGSYNEQFF.

The chain couples TRBV28 to TRBJ2-7; D is perhaps TRBD1 (6 bases). With 1 base removed from V and 2 bases from J, the gap between germline ends came to 9 bases. Per the germline V gene, CDR1 is MDHEN and CDR2 is SYDVKM. The CDR3 sequence is 14 residues long. Written as DNA, the CDR3 is TGTGCCAGCAGTTTATTGGACAGCCCCTACGAGCAGTACTTC. Amino acid sequence: CASSLLDSPYEQYF.

The chain carries TRBV6-6 and TRBJ1-2; weak D call: TRBD1 (5 bases). Germline CDR1 reads MNHNY; CDR2 reads SVGAGI (reference sequence). V was cut by 9 bases and J by 9 bases, with 14 bases left in between. CDR3 length: 11 residues. The CDR3 DNA is TGTGCCAGTTTTGACAGTCGCAGCTACACCTTC. Translation gives CASFDSRSYTF.

The chain couples TRBV19 to TRBJ1-2, with a possible D match to TRBD1 (6 bases). This CDR3 contains 13 residues. The germline V and J ends were trimmed by 5 bases and 6 bases, with 13 bases remaining between them. From germline, CDR1 is LNHDA and CDR2 SQIVND (reference sequence). CDR3 sequence reads: CASSGGGHDGYTF. As DNA, the CDR3 is TGTGCCAGTAGTGGCGGGGGGCACGATGGCTACACCTTC. The full variable domain, with the rest looked up from reference TRBV19 and TRBJ1-2, is DGGITQSPKYLFRKEGQNVTLSCEQNLNHDAMYWYRQDPGQGLRLIYYSQIVNDFQKGDIAEGYSVSREKKESFPLTVTSAQKNPTAFYLCASSGGGHDGYTFGSGTRLTVV.

The table lists this clone with a count of one. The gene calls are TRBV5-1 and TRBJ2-5; D is possibly TRBD1 (6 bases). CDR3 length equals 18 residues. V lost 0 bases to trimming and J lost 5 bases, with 23 bases between them. Germline loops: CDR1 SGHRS, CDR2 YFSETQ. CDR3 nucleotides: TGCGCCAGCAGCTTGGCCCCGTCCTACTCAGGGGCCCAGGAGACCCAGTACTTC. Protein: CASSLAPSYSGAQETQYF.

The J gene is TRBJ2-3, the V gene TRBV6-1, with D perhaps TRBD1 (6 bases). The CDR3 contains 13 residues. The germline V gene has CDR1 MNHNS and CDR2 SASEGT. The V and J ends lost 11 bases and 6 bases respectively, with 18 bases between them. The CDR3: CAGTGHPGDTQYF. CDR3 bases: TGTGCCGGGACGGGACACCCAGGGGATACGCAGTATTTT.

This chain links TRBV5-1 with TRBJ2-7; the match to TRBD1 covers 11 bases. Germline CDR1 and CDR2: SGHRS and YFSETQ. The ends lost 3 bases at V and 6 bases at J; junction bases unmatched: 11. The CDR3 has 16 residues. CDR3 in DNA: TGCGCCAGCAGCTCGGGGCGCGGACAGGGGGCGGGCGAGCAGTACTTC. It is translated as CASSSGRGQGAGEQYF.

The chain joins TRBV9 to TRBJ2-1, with D hard to call. The CDR3 is made up of 13 amino acids. Germline assignment: CDR1 SGDLS and CDR2 YYNGEE. Trimming left V 0 bases short and J 8 bases short, with 9 bases between. Here the CDR3 reads CASSVGVDHEQFF. Written as DNA, the CDR3 is TGTGCCAGCAGCGTAGGAGTAGATCATGAGCAGTTCTTC.

The rearrangement uses TRBV13 and TRBJ1-5, with D maybe TRBD1 (5 bases). CDR1 is PRHDT and CDR2 is FYEKMQ in the germline V gene (reference sequence). The CDR3 has 14 amino acids. Trimming shortened V by 2 bases and J by 7 bases, and 12 bases separated the two germline ends. This chain's CDR3 is CASSLSGVKQPQHF. In DNA form, the CDR3 reads TGTGCCAGCAGCTTATCGGGGGTCAAGCAGCCCCAGCATTTT.

This clone was observed a few times. The V call is TRBV19, the J call TRBJ1-2; TRBD1 aligns across 11 bases. V gave up 9 bases and J gave up 4 bases; unmatched junction bases: 4. Per germline, CDR1 LNHDA and CDR2 SQIVND (reference sequence). The CDR3 is 13 amino acids. CDR3 protein: CASRTGGGYGYTF. CDR3 nucleotides: TGTGCCAGCCGGACAGGGGGCGGCTATGGCTACACCTTC.

The CDR3 loop reads CASSSSDWTSGRGDTQYF. Written as DNA, the CDR3 is TGTGCCAGCAGTTCCAGCGACTGGACTAGCGGGAGGGGTGATACGCAGTATTTT. The chain uses TRBV28 and TRBJ2-3; 15 nucleotides line up with TRBD2. The CDR3 is 18 amino acids. V was pared by 4 bases and J by 6 bases, with 11 bases of the junction left unmatched. Looked up from germline, CDR1 is MDHEN and CDR2 is SYDVKM.

CDR3 nucleotide sequence: TGTGCCAGCAGTGAGCGGACCAGCTCCTACGAGCAGTACTTC. Its translation: CASSERTSSYEQYF. The V gene is TRBV28, the J gene TRBJ2-7; tentatively, D is TRBD2 (5 bases). Per the germline V gene, CDR1 is MDHEN and CDR2 is SYDVKM. The CDR3 contains 14 residues. V was cut by 5 bases and J by 0 bases, with 11 bases left in between.

This clone has only one observation. V and J are TRBV7-3 and TRBJ1-5; possible D gene TRBD1, 6 bases. CDR1 is SGHTA, CDR2 FQGTGA, per germline. V was trimmed by 1 base and J by 6 bases, leaving 16 bases between them. CDR3 length equals 16 residues. CDR3 nucleotide sequence: TGTGCCAGCAGCTTAAGGAGCGGGGGGCGCGTTCAGCCCCAGCATTTT. It specifies CASSLRSGGRVQPQHF.

The genes are TRBV18 and TRBJ2-5; D gene unclear. Germline CDR1 is KGHSH and CDR2 is LQKENI. V was clipped by 6 bases and J by 3 bases, with 5 bases between them. The CDR3 has 11 residues. CDR3 residues: CASSLKETQYF. The DNA for the CDR3 is TGTGCCAGCTCGCTAAAAGAGACCCAGTACTTC.

This chain uses TRBV5-1 with TRBJ2-7, with TRBD1 matching over 9 bases. V gave up 4 bases and J gave up 4 bases; unmatched junction bases: 3. Germline V gives CDR1 SGHRS, CDR2 YFSETQ. The CDR3 loop spans 13 amino acids. CDR3 nucleotide sequence: TGCGCCAGCAGCGCGGGGACAGGGTACGAGCAGTACTTC. The encoded protein is CASSAGTGYEQYF.

The CDR3 loop reads CASKTPGLTYNEQFF. Here the CDR3 DNA reads TGCGCCAGCAAGACACCGGGACTAACATACAATGAGCAGTTCTTC. This chain connects TRBV10-2 to TRBJ2-1; 7 bases are a match to TRBD2. V was pared by 7 bases and J by 4 bases, with 10 bases of the junction left unmatched. The CDR3 is 15 amino acids. CDR1 and CDR2 from the germline V gene are WSHSY and SAAADI.

The chain carries TRBV15 and TRBJ2-7; 9 bases are shared with TRBD2. The V segment lost 1 base and the J segment 7 bases; nucleotides outside the gene matches: 20. Germline V gives CDR1 LNHNV, CDR2 YYDKDF (reference sequence). This CDR3 is 19 amino acids long. The CDR3 region is CATSRGGDDRLAGNYEQYF. The DNA of the CDR3 is TGTGCCACCAGCAGAGGCGGGGACGATCGCCTAGCGGGGAATTATGAGCAGTACTTC.

The CDR3 region has the DNA TGTGCCAGCAGCCAAGACGGGGGTTGGGATGCTTACAATGAGCAGTTCTTC. Protein: CASSQDGGWDAYNEQFF. The chain carries TRBV4-2 and TRBJ2-1; possibly TRBD2 for D (6 bases). Trimming took 0 bases from V and 4 from J, leaving 16 bases between them. Germline values: CDR1 LGHNA, CDR2 YNFKEQ. CDR3 length: 17 amino acids.

The chain uses TRBV28 and TRBJ2-7; TRBD2 matches 9 bases. The CDR3 totals 14 residues. Germline lookup yields CDR1 MDHEN and CDR2 SYDVKM. V dropped 4 bases and J dropped 3; count of bases not matched to a gene: 4. CDR3 DNA sequence: TGTGCCAGCAGTTCTGGCGGGAGGGTCTACGAGCAGTACTTC. Amino acids: CASSSGGRVYEQYF.